This note documents a single T cell receptor beta chain sequence. This entry belongs to a study of shared clonotypes between healthy human individuals. The CDR3 is made up of 16 amino acids. CDR1 MDHEN and CDR2 SYDVKM come from the germline V gene. V lost 2 bases, J lost 4 bases, and 9 bases stayed unmatched. Once extracted for a subset, genomic DNA was divided evenly among several immunoSEQ plates. Per sorted-subset replicate PCR, input was approximately 0.2 ug DNA, representing about 30,000 T cell genomes. The protocol was immunoSEQ multiplex PCR, while the TCRdb copy is restricted to in-frame clones and leaves out a portion. The sample carries about 2,500,000 clones, about 92% recorded once. The authors divided CD4+ cells into CD45RA+ naive and CD45RA-negative memory subsets.

This sequence was found in a man aged 18 to 30 in good health. The V gene is TRBV28, the J gene TRBJ2-5; 8 bases fit TRBD1. Sequencing was carried out using naive CD4+ T cells sorted from blood. Subset indicated: CD45RA+ positively selected. CDR3 protein: CASSLLDVRGPETQYF. The CDR3 DNA is TGTGCCAGCAGTTTACTGGACGTCAGGGGGCCAGAGACCCAGTACTTC.